The clone carrying this T cell receptor (beta chain) was seen many times. The antigen is not known. The sample belongs to a study of T-cell reconstitution after alpha-beta-depleted transplantation in children. Regarding the study as a whole: At around two months after transplant, the alpha-beta T cells were reportedly derived from several hundred expanded clones that came from non-depleted graft cells. There were some patients whose high TCRbeta diversity at day 60 came from surviving recipient T cells and thymic progenitors. T cells produced anew were the main source of T-cell counts and diversity one year after transplant.

The TCRbeta library incorporated unique molecular identifiers. MiXCR, applied by TCRdb to the PCR reads, yields one record per CDR3 protein. Of about 980,000 distinct CDR3 sequences in the sample, 25% to 30% were seen once. J was trimmed by 0 bases and V by 5 bases; bases with no gene match: 7. The CDR3 is 16 residues long. Germline V gene lookup returns CDR1 DFQATT and CDR2 SNEGSKA (reference sequence). The receptor comes from a boy in the first two years of life who had a stem cell transplant for SCID, so the T cells may come from the graft donor. The V and J genes are TRBV20-1 and TRBJ2-5, with 12 bases that match TRBD2. The source material was PBMCs, mostly from graft donor cells, sampled 360 days after TCRalphabeta/CD19-depleted stem cell transplant. The CDR3 here is CSALRRTSGDQETQYF. For the CDR3, the DNA is TGCAGTGCTCTCCGTCGGACTAGCGGGGACCAAGAGACCCAGTACTTC.